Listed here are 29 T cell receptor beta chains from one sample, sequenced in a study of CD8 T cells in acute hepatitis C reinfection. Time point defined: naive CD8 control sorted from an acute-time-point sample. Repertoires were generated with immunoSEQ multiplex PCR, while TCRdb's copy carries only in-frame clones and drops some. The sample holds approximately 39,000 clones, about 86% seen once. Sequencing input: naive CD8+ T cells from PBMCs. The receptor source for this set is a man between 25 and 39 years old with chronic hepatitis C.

DNA of the CDR3: TGTGCCAGTAGTCCCCCCGCGGGAGGACCATACAATGAGCAGTTCTTC. Its protein product is CASSPPAGGPYNEQFF. This rearrangement joins TRBV19 to TRBJ2-1; 8 bases fit TRBD2. CDR3 length equals 16 residues. Looked up from germline, CDR1 is LNHDA and CDR2 is SQIVND (reference sequence). J lost 4 bases, V lost 5 bases, and 10 bases had no gene match.

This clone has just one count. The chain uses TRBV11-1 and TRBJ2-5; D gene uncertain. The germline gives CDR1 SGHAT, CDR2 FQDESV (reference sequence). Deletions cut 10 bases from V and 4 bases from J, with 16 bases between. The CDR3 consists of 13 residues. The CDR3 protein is CATTGSTLETQYF. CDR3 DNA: TGTGCCACTACGGGCAGTACTTTAGAGACCCAGTACTTC.

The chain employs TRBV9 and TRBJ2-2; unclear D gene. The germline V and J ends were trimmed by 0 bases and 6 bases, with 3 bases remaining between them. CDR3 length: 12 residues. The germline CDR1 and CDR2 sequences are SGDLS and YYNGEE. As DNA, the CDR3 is TGTGCCAGCAGCGTAGTTGCCGGGGAGCTGTTTTTT. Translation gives CASSVVAGELFF. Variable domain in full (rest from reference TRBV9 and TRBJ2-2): DSGVTQTPKHLITATGQRVTLRCSPRSGDLSVYWYQQSLDQGLQFLIQYYNGEERAKGNILERFSAQQFPDLHSELNLSSLELGDSALYFCASSVVAGELFFGEGSRLTVL.

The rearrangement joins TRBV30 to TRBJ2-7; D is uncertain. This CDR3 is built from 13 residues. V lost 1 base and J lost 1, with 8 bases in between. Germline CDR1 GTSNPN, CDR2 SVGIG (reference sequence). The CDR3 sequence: CAWSAGVSYEQYF. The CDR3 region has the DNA TGTGCCTGGAGTGCAGGCGTGTCCTACGAGCAGTACTTC. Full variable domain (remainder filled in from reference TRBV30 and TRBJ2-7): SQTIHQWPATLVQPVGSPLSLECTVEGTSNPNLYWYRQAAGRGLQLLFYSVGIGQISSEVPQNLSASRPQDRQFILSSKKLLLSDSGFYLCAWSAGVSYEQYFGPGTRLTVT.

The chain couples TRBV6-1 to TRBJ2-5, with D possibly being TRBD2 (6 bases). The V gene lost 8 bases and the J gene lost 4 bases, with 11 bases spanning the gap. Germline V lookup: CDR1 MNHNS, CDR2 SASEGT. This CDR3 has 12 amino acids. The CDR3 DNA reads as TGTGCCAGCCGCGGGATAAGAGAGACCCAGTACTTC. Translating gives CASRGIRETQYF.

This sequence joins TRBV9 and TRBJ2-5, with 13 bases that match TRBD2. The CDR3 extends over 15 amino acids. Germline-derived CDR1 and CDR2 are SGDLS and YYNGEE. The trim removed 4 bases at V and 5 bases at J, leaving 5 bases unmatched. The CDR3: CASSPRLAGGETQYF. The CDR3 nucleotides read TGTGCCAGCAGCCCCCGACTAGCGGGAGGTGAGACCCAGTACTTC.

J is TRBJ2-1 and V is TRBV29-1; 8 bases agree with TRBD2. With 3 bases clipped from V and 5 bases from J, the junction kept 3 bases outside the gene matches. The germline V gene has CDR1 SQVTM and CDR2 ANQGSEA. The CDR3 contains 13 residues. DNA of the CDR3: TGCAGCGTTGACGGGGGGGCGAACAATGAGCAGTTCTTC. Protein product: CSVDGGANNEQFF.

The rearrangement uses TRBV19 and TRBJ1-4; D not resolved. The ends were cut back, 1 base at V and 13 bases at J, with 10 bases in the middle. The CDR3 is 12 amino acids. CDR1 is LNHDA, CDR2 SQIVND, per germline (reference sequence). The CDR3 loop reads CASSIGPLGLFF. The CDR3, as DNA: TGTGCCAGTAGTATAGGACCTTTGGGACTGTTTTTT.

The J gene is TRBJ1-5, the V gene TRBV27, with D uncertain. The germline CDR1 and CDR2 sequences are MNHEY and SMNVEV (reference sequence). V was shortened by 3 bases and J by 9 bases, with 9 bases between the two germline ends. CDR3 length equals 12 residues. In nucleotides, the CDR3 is TGTGCCAGCAGTTTGCTCCCCGGGCCCCAGCATTTT. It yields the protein CASSLLPGPQHF.

This CDR3 is CASSEDRNLNQPQHF. The CDR3 DNA follows: TGTGCCAGCAGTGAAGACCGAAACCTTAATCAGCCCCAGCATTTT. The genes are TRBV6-1 and TRBJ1-5; D gene unclear. V lost 1 base, J lost 4 bases, and 11 bases lay in between. This CDR3 has 15 residues. Germline V gives CDR1 MNHNS, CDR2 SASEGT.

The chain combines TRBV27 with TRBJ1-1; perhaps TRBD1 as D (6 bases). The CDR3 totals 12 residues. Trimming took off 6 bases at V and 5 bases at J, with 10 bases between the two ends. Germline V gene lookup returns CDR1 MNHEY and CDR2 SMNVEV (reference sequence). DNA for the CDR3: TGTGCCAGCAGAGGGGGTTGGACTGAAGCTTTCTTT. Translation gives CASRGGWTEAFF.

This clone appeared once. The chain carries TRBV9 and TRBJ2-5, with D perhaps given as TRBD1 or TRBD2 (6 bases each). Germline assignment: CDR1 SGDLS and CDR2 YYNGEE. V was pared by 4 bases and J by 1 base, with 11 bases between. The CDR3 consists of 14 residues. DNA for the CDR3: TGTGCCAGCAGCTCCGGGGGCCTCCAAGAGACCCAGTACTTC. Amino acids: CASSSGGLQETQYF.

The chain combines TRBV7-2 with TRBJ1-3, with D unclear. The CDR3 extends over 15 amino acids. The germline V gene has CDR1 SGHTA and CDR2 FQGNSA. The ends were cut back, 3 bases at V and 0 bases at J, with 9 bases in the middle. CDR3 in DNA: TGTGCCAGCAGCTTCCGGTCCCGCTCTGGAAACACCATATATTTT. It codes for CASSFRSRSGNTIYF.

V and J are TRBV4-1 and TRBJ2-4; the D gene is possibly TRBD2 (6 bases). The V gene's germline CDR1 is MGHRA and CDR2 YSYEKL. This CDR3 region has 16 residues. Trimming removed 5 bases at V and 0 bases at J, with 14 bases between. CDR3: CASSIRTILAKNIQYF. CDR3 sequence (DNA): TGCGCCAGCAGCATCCGGACTATCCTAGCCAAAAACATTCAGTACTTC.

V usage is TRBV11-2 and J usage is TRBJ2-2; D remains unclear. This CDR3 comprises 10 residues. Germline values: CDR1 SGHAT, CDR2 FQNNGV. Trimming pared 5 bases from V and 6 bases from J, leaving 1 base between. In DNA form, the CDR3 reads TGTGCCAGCAGCGCCGGGGAGCTGTTTTTT. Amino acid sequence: CASSAGELFF.

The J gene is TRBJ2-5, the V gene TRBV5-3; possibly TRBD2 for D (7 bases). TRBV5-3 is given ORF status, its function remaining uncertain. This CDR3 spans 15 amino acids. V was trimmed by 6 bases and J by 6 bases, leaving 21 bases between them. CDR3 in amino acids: CARKSGRERGKTQYF. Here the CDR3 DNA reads TGTGCCAGAAAATCAGGGCGGGAGAGGGGGAAGACCCAGTACTTC.

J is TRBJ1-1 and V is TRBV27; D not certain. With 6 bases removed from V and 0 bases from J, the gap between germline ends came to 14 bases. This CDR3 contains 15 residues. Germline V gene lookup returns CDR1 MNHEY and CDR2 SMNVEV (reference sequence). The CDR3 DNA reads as TGTGCCAGCAGGAGGGAGGTGCTAATGAACACTGAAGCTTTCTTT. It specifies CASRREVLMNTEAFF.

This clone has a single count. The CDR3 loop reads CASSPFVSTEAFF. CDR3 DNA sequence: TGTGCCAGCAGCCCTTTTGTGAGCACTGAAGCTTTCTTT. This chain joins TRBV11-2 and TRBJ1-1; D ambiguous. Germline CDR1 and CDR2: SGHAT and FQNNGV. Trimming removed 5 bases from V and 4 bases from J, with 11 bases in between. The CDR3 has 13 amino acids.

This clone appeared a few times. The CDR3 DNA follows: TGTGCCAGCAGCTTAGGCGGGGGGACAGGGGGCGGAAAACTGTTTTTT. Its protein is CASSLGGGTGGGKLFF. The genes are TRBV7-2 and TRBJ1-4; the match to TRBD1 covers 12 bases. The CDR3 extends over 16 amino acids. Per the germline V gene, CDR1 is SGHTA and CDR2 is FQGNSA. The J segment lost 10 bases and the V segment lost 1 base, leaving 7 bases of the junction unmatched.

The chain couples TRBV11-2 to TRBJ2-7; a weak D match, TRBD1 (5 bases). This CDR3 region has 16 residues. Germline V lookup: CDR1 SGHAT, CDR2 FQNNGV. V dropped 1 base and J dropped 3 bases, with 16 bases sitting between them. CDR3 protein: CASSLVAGLTGYEQYF. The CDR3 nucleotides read TGTGCCAGCAGCTTAGTCGCAGGGCTAACAGGCTACGAGCAGTACTTC.

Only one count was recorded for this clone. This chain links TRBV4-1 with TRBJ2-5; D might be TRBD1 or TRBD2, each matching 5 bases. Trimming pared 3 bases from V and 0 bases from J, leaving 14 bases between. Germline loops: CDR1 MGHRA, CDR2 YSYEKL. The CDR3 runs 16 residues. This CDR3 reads CASSQGPSTNQETQYF. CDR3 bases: TGCGCCAGCAGCCAGGGACCGTCCACCAACCAAGAGACCCAGTACTTC.

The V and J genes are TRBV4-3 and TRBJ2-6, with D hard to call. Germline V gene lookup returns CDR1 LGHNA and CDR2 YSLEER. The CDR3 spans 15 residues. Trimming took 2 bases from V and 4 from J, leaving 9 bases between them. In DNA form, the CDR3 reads TGCGCCAGCAGCCAAAGACTGTGGGGGGCCAACGTCCTGACTTTC. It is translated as CASSQRLWGANVLTF.

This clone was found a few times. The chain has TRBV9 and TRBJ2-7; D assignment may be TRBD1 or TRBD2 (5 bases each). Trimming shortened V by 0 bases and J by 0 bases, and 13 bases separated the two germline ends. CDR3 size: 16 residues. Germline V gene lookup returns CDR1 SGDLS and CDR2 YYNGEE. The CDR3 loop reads CASSVAGTGSSYEQYF. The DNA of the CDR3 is TGTGCCAGCAGCGTAGCCGGGACGGGGAGCTCCTACGAGCAGTACTTC.

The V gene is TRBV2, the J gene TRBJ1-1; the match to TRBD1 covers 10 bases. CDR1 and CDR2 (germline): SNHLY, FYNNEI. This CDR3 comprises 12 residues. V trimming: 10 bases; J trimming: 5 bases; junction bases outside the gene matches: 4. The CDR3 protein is CANGQGGTEAFF. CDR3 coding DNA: TGTGCCAATGGACAGGGGGGAACTGAAGCTTTCTTT.

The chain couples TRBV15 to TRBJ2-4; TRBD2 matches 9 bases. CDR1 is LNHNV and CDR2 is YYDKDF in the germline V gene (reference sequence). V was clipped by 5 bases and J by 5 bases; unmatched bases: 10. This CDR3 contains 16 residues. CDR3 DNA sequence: TGTGCCACCAGCCGAGGGGCTAGCGGGATCGAAAACATTCAGTACTTC. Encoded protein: CATSRGASGIENIQYF.

The CDR3 DNA is TGTGCCAGCAGTGCCGGGCCTACGAACACCGGGGAGCTGTTTTTT. This sequence encodes CASSAGPTNTGELFF. V and J are TRBV2 and TRBJ2-2; D is ambiguous. The CDR3 consists of 15 residues. V was pared by 4 bases and J by 0 bases, with 9 bases between. The germline CDR1 and CDR2 sequences are SNHLY and FYNNEI.

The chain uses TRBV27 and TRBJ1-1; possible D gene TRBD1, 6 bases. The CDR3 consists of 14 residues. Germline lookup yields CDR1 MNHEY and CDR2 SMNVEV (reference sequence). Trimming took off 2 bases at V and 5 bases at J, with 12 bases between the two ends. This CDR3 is CASSLMGAGTEAFF. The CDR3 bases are TGTGCCAGCAGTTTAATGGGGGCGGGTACTGAAGCTTTCTTT.

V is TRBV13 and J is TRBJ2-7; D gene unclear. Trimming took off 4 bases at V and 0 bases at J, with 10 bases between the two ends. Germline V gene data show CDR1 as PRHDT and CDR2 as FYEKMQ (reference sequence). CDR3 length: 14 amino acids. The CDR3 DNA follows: TGTGCCAGCAGCTCCTCTTGGAGCTCCTACGAGCAGTACTTC. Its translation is CASSSSWSSYEQYF.

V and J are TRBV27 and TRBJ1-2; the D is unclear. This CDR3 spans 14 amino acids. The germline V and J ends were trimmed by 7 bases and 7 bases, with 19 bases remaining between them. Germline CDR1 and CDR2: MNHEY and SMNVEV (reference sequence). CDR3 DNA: TGTGCCAGCATGGGGATCCAGCCATGGAGTGGCTACACCTTC. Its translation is CASMGIQPWSGYTF.